This TCR beta chain was captured by sequencing in a study of T cell repertoires in cytomegalovirus infection. Study-wide background: Recently described HLA-C-restricted plus well-studied HLA-B-restricted CMV epitopes were used. CMV infection plus the matching HLA type was flagged by public TCR beta signatures. Overall study findings and caveats: Individuals carrying CMV plus the relevant HLA were identified by cumulative frequency of public TCR beta families. The study found HLA-C-restricted CMV-specific TCR beta clonotypes dominating the ex vivo response.

V gave up 3 bases and J gave up 4 bases; unmatched junction bases: 6. Germline CDR1 reads KGHDR; CDR2 reads SFDVKD. This CDR3 has 16 amino acids. This clonotype was detected a few times. The antigen is unknown. TCRdb reprocessed the reads via MiXCR and lists one record per CDR3 protein. The data contain 90,000 to 110,000 distinct CDR3 sequences, around 29% of them singletons. The clonotype originates from a human donor in good health (CMV status not recorded). Some clones in this sample may be carry-over from other donors' samples. This chain uses TRBV24-1 with TRBJ2-3; the match to TRBD2 covers 10 bases. The sequenced sample was CD8+ T cells from cultured PBMCs, obtained from culture after CMV antigen stimulation. DNA of the CDR3: TGTGCCACCAGTGATCCTCCTAGCGGGGGCCCAGATACGCAGTATTTT. It specifies CATSDPPSGGPDTQYF.